This is a list of T cell receptor beta chains from one sample in a study of OX40 agonist ivuxolimab in advanced cancers. TCRdb keeps only in-frame clones here, not all; method: immunoSEQ multiplex PCR. Of over 70,000 clones in the sample, approximately 90% are singletons; the top ten hold approximately 0.51%. Here the sequenced sample was CD4+ or CD8+ T cells sorted from blood, taken in a trial of the OX40 agonist ivuxolimab. The receptors derive from an adult with an advanced solid tumor such as melanoma, head and neck, liver or kidney cancer. Each CDR3 is given with its conserved first and last residue. The D gene is left open where the match is weak. Part of the rows lack a size; the others show once, few, many or a class for expanded clones.

CDR3 protein	CDR3 DNA	clone size	D gene	V gene	J gene
CASSRTSGPYNEQFF	TGCGCCAGCAGCAGAACTAGCGGACCATACAATGAGCAGTTCTTC	-	TRBD2	TRBV5-1	TRBJ2-1
CASSRTSGIHSYEQYF	TGTGCCAGCAGTCGGACTAGCGGGATCCACTCCTACGAGCAGTACTTC	-	TRBD2	TRBV11-3	TRBJ2-7
CASSRTGMGNEQFF	TGTGCCAGCAGCCGGACAGGGATGGGCAATGAGCAGTTCTTC	once	TRBD1	TRBV5-6	TRBJ2-1
CASNPPGTNYYEQYF	TGCGCCAGCAACCCCCCCGGGACTAATTACTACGAGCAGTACTTC	-	TRBD2	TRBV10-1	TRBJ2-7
CASSPPGLAGNEQFF	TGTGCCAGCAGCCCTCCCGGACTAGCGGGCAATGAGCAGTTCTTC	-	TRBD2	TRBV7-3	TRBJ2-1
CASSRSGLDYGYTF	TGTGCCAGCAGTCGCTCGGGTCTGGACTATGGCTACACCTTC	-	-	TRBV7-9	TRBJ1-2
CASSVEIEGGYTF	TGTGCCAGCAGCGTAGAGATTGAAGGAGGCTACACCTTC	-	-	TRBV9	TRBJ1-2
CASSLRGADTQYF	TGTGCCAGCAGCTTAAGGGGGGCAGATACGCAGTATTTT	-	-	TRBV7-3	TRBJ2-3
CASSQGRRTGMSQYF	TGTGCCAGCAGCCAAGGCCGCAGGACAGGGATGTCCCAGTACTTC	-	TRBD1	TRBV14	TRBJ2-5
CASSVTSGSSYEQYF	TGTGCCAGCAGCGTAACTAGCGGCAGCTCCTACGAGCAGTACTTC	-	TRBD2	TRBV7-9	TRBJ2-7
CASSLVAGVNEQFF	TGCGCCAGCAGCTTGGTAGCGGGCGTCAATGAGCAGTTCTTC	-	TRBD2	TRBV5-1	TRBJ2-1
CASSLKSGSTSTDTQYF	TGTGCCAGCAGCTTAAAAAGCGGGTCGACTAGCACAGATACGCAGTATTTT	-	-	TRBV7-9	TRBJ2-3
CASNRDNEQFF	TGTGCCAGCAACAGGGACAATGAGCAGTTCTTC	-	-	TRBV5-6	TRBJ2-1
CASSKTGGFTDTQYF	TGTGCCAGCAGTAAGACAGGGGGTTTCACAGATACGCAGTATTTT	-	TRBD1	TRBV6-4	TRBJ2-3
CASSGGQGVLQYF	TGTGCCAGCAGTGGGGGACAGGGGGTCTTGCAGTACTTC	-	TRBD1	TRBV6-1	TRBJ2-7
CASSLLAGGSTDTQYF	TGTGCCAGCAGCTTACTAGCGGGAGGAAGCACAGATACGCAGTATTTT	-	TRBD2	TRBV11-2	TRBJ2-3
CASSLGTGLTYEQYF	TGTGCCAGCAGCTTAGGGACAGGGCTTACCTACGAGCAGTACTTC	-	TRBD1	TRBV11-2	TRBJ2-7
CASSPRGGAETQYF	TGTGCCAGCAGCCCAAGGGGGGGCGCGGAGACCCAGTACTTC	-	-	TRBV7-3	TRBJ2-5
CASSPRDRGSGEQYF	TGTGCCAGCAGTCCCCGGGACAGGGGCTCTGGGGAGCAGTACTTC	-	TRBD1	TRBV6-6	TRBJ2-7
CAWKGISGSGEQYF	TGTGCCTGGAAAGGTATTAGCGGGAGTGGCGAGCAGTACTTC	-	TRBD2	TRBV30	TRBJ2-7
CASSQGLAGNYEQYF	TGCGCCAGCAGCCAGGGACTAGCGGGAAACTACGAGCAGTACTTC	-	TRBD2	TRBV10-2	TRBJ2-7
CASSGQGNSNQPQHF	TGTGCCAGCAGTGGACAGGGGAATAGCAATCAGCCCCAGCATTTT	-	TRBD1	TRBV2	TRBJ1-5
CASRGDNPYEQYF	TGTGCCAGCCGGGGGGACAATCCCTACGAGCAGTACTTC	-	-	TRBV7-9	TRBJ2-7
CASSPRQFTGELFF	TGTGCCAGCAGCCCACGACAGTTCACCGGGGAGCTGTTTTTT	-	-	TRBV6-5	TRBJ2-2
CASSEISGSRTFGYTF	TGTGCCAGCAGTGAAATTTCAGGGAGTCGGACTTTTGGCTACACCTTC	-	-	TRBV6-1	TRBJ1-2
CASRTHPDYEQYF	TGTGCCAGCAGAACCCACCCAGACTACGAGCAGTACTTC	once	-	TRBV6-5	TRBJ2-7
CASSVLGFRDTQYF	TGTGCCAGCAGCGTCCTAGGCTTTCGAGATACGCAGTATTTT	-	-	TRBV11-2	TRBJ2-3
CASRKGLAAETQYF	TGTGCCAGCAGAAAGGGACTAGCGGCAGAGACCCAGTACTTC	-	TRBD2	TRBV6-6	TRBJ2-5
CASSAGNQPQHF	TGTGCCAGTAGTGCAGGTAATCAGCCCCAGCATTTT	-	-	TRBV19	TRBJ1-5
CSVERGFGELFF	TGCAGCGTTGAAAGGGGGTTCGGGGAGCTGTTTTTT	-	-	TRBV29-1	TRBJ2-2
CASSFKGISSYEQYF	TGTGCCAGCAGTTTTAAGGGGATTAGCTCCTACGAGCAGTACTTC	-	-	TRBV28	TRBJ2-7
CASSLNPLYEQYF	TGTGCCAGCAGCTTGAATCCCCTCTACGAGCAGTACTTC	once	-	TRBV5-5	TRBJ2-7
CASSLGLAGSYNEQFF	TGCGCCAGCAGCCTTGGACTAGCGGGATCCTACAATGAGCAGTTCTTC	-	TRBD2	TRBV4-1	TRBJ2-1
CASSISFEVAYGYTF	TGCGCCAGCAGCATAAGCTTTGAGGTTGCCTATGGCTACACCTTC	-	-	TRBV5-1	TRBJ1-2
CASSYGGYYGYTF	TGTGCCAGCAGTTATGGGGGCTACTATGGCTACACCTTC	-	-	TRBV6-6	TRBJ1-2
CASSLPGTDTQYF	TGTGCCAGCAGCCTACCCGGGACAGATACGCAGTATTTT	-	-	TRBV11-2	TRBJ2-3
CASSTDTPISYEQYF	TGTGCCAGCAGTACAGACACCCCAATCTCCTACGAGCAGTACTTC	-	-	TRBV27	TRBJ2-7
CSAGQNQETQYF	TGCAGCGCAGGACAAAACCAAGAGACCCAGTACTTC	-	-	TRBV29-1	TRBJ2-5
CASRGDGHNQPQHF	TGTGCCAGCAGGGGGGACGGACACAATCAGCCCCAGCATTTT	-	-	TRBV5-6	TRBJ1-5
CASSPTGQSGNTIYF	TGTGCCAGTAGTCCGACAGGGCAATCTGGAAACACCATATATTTT	-	TRBD1	TRBV19	TRBJ1-3
CASSLSGRGSGANVLTF	TGCGCCAGCAGCTTAAGCGGGAGAGGCTCTGGGGCCAACGTCCTGACTTTC	-	TRBD2	TRBV5-1	TRBJ2-6
CASSRDSFYGYTF	TGTGCCAGCAGCCGGGACAGCTTCTATGGCTACACCTTC	-	TRBD1	TRBV2	TRBJ1-2
CASSIGAANTGELFF	TGTGCCAGTAGTATTGGTGCGGCGAACACCGGGGAGCTGTTTTTT	-	-	TRBV19	TRBJ2-2
CASSEGLAGVTGELFF	TGTGCCAGCAGTGAAGGGCTAGCGGGAGTTACCGGGGAGCTGTTTTTT	once	TRBD2	TRBV6-1	TRBJ2-2
CASSPGLAGGENEQFF	TGTGCCAGCTCACCAGGGCTAGCGGGAGGTGAAAATGAGCAGTTCTTC	-	TRBD2	TRBV18	TRBJ2-1
CAWSVLAGTGELFF	TGTGCCTGGAGTGTTCTGGCAGGCACCGGGGAGCTGTTTTTT	-	-	TRBV30	TRBJ2-2
CASSFGLAGAVGEQFF	TGTGCCAGCAGTTTTGGCCTAGCGGGAGCGGTGGGTGAGCAGTTCTTC	-	TRBD2	TRBV6-5	TRBJ2-1
CASTQDTAGTGELFF	TGTGCCAGTACCCAAGATACGGCGGGAACCGGGGAGCTGTTTTTT	-	-	TRBV19	TRBJ2-2
CASKPAERNEQYF	TGTGCCAGCAAACCCGCGGAGCGAAACGAGCAGTACTTC	-	-	TRBV25-1	TRBJ2-7
CASSNGETSWGNQPQHF	TGTGCCAGCAGCAATGGGGAAACCTCTTGGGGCAATCAGCCCCAGCATTTT	-	-	TRBV7-9	TRBJ1-5
CASRRISGRTGELFF	TGTGCCAGCAGACGGATAAGCGGTCGCACCGGGGAGCTGTTTTTT	few	-	TRBV2	TRBJ2-2
CASSFIVGQGAETQYF	TGTGCCAGCAGCTTCATTGTGGGACAGGGGGCGGAGACCCAGTACTTC	once	TRBD1	TRBV5-4	TRBJ2-5
CASSTGLAGAGELFF	TGTGCCAGTAGTACCGGACTAGCGGGAGCCGGGGAGCTGTTTTTT	-	TRBD2	TRBV19	TRBJ2-2
CASSKGLDGKWEQYF	TGTGCCAGTAGTAAGGGATTAGACGGCAAATGGGAGCAGTACTTC	-	-	TRBV19	TRBJ2-7